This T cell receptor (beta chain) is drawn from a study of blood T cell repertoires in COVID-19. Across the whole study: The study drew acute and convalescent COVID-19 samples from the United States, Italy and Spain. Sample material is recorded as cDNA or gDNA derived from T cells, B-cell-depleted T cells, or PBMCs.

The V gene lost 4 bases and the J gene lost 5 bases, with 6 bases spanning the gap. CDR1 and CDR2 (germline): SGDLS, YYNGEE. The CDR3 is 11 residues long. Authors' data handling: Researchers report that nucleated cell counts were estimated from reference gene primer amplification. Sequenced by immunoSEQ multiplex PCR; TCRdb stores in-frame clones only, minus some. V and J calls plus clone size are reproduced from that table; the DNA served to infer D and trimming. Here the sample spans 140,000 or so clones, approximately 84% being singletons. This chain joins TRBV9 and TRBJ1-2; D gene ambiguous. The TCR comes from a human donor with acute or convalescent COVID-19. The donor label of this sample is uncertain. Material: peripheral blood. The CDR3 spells CASSRSYGYTF. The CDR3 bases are TGTGCCAGCAGCCGGTCTTATGGCTACACCTTC.